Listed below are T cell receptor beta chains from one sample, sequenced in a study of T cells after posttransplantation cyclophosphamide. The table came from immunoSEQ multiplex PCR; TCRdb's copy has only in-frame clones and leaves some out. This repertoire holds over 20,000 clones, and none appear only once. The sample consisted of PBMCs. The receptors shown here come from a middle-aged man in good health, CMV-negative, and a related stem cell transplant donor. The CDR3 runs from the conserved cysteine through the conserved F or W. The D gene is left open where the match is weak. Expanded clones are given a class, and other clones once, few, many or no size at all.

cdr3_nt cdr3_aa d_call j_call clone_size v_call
TGTGCCAGCACCAAATTGACAGGGGGAGGCTATGGCTACACCTTC CASTKLTGGGYGYTF TRBD1 TRBJ1-2 many TRBV19
TGTGCCAGCAGTGAATCCGCCTACCCAACCCACTACGAGCAGTACTTC CASSESAYPTHYEQYF - TRBJ2-7 many TRBV6-1
TGCAGCGTTTACCGGTTAACTGTGTTAGGCAATCAGCCCCAGCATTTT CSVYRLTVLGNQPQHF - TRBJ1-5 many TRBV29-1
TGTGCCAGCAGCGAACGGGACAATCGGTTGTATAATTCACCCCTCCACTTT CASSERDNRLYNSPLHF - TRBJ1-6 - TRBV9
TGTGCCAGCAGCTGGGACAGGGTGGACAATGGCTACACCTTC CASSWDRVDNGYTF TRBD1 TRBJ1-2 many TRBV5-4
TGTGCCAGCAGCTTGGGGACAGGGCTCTCCTACGAGCAGTACTTC CASSLGTGLSYEQYF TRBD1 TRBJ2-7 many TRBV7-3
TGTGCCTGCCTCCAGGGCCGGGCTATCTCCTACGAGCAGTACTTC CACLQGRAISYEQYF - TRBJ2-7 many TRBV30
TGTGCCAGTAGTATGGCTAGTCCCCACACAGATACGCAGTATTTT CASSMASPHTDTQYF - TRBJ2-3 many TRBV19
TGTGCCAGCAGTTTAAGGGGGGGCCGAGAGACCCAGTACTTC CASSLRGGRETQYF - TRBJ2-5 many TRBV28
TGTGCCAGCACCTCTTCTAGCGGGTCCTACAATGAGCAGTTCTTC CASTSSSGSYNEQFF TRBD2 TRBJ2-1 many TRBV28
TGTGCCTGGAGGTCCGGCTCCTATAATTCACCCCTCCACTTT CAWRSGSYNSPLHF - TRBJ1-6 many TRBV30
TGTGCCAGCTCGACAGGGGGGGATTATGGCTACACCTTC CASSTGGDYGYTF TRBD1 TRBJ1-2 many TRBV6-1
TGTGCCAGCAGCCTCCTAGCGGGGAGCTCCTACAATGAGCAGTTCTTC CASSLLAGSSYNEQFF TRBD2 TRBJ2-1 many TRBV11-2
TGCGCCAGCAGCAAGGGACAGGGGGCAGGGGGGGCCAACGTCCTGACTTTC CASSKGQGAGGANVLTF TRBD1 TRBJ2-6 many TRBV5-1
TGTGCCAGCAGTGAACTTTACTCTTATAGCAATCAGCCCCAGCATTTT CASSELYSYSNQPQHF - TRBJ1-5 many TRBV6-1
TGTGCCAGCAGACGATCCGGGACTAGCGGCTCCTACGAGCAGTACTTC CASRRSGTSGSYEQYF TRBD2 TRBJ2-7 many TRBV28
TGCAGCGTTGAAGGAAAGGGGTGGTCCTACAATGAGCAGTTCTTC CSVEGKGWSYNEQFF - TRBJ2-1 many TRBV29-1
TGTGCCAGTAGTATTGTGAGCCGGACTATTCAAGAGACCCAGTACTTC CASSIVSRTIQETQYF - TRBJ2-5 many TRBV19
TGTGCCAGCAGCTTAGACAGGTCCACCTACAATGAGCAGTTCTTC CASSLDRSTYNEQFF - TRBJ2-1 few TRBV7-3
TGCGCCAGCAGCCAAGTTGACAGGGAGGCCACTTTC CASSQVDREATF TRBD1 TRBJ1-2 many TRBV4-1
TGTGCCAGCAGTCAGTCCCGGCGGGAACAGCCCCAGCATTTT CASSQSRREQPQHF - TRBJ1-5 many TRBV6-1
TGCGCCAGCAGCGACAGCCCCTCGCCCGAGCAGTACTTC CASSDSPSPEQYF - TRBJ2-7 few TRBV10-1
TGTGCCAGCAGCTTAGATAGACAGGGGGCGATTGGCTACACCTTC CASSLDRQGAIGYTF TRBD1 TRBJ1-2 many TRBV11-3